The 8 T cell receptor beta chains presented below share a single source sample, sequenced in a study of blood T cell repertoires in COVID-19. Sequencing used immunoSEQ multiplex PCR; TCRdb keeps in-frame clones, though not all of them. The sample lists under 50,000 clones, roughly nine tenths seen once, with approximately 6% in the top ten. What was sequenced was peripheral blood. These TCRs come from a man in his 70s with active COVID-19.

The genes are TRBV19 and TRBJ2-3; the match to TRBD2 covers 13 bases. This CDR3 is built from 18 residues. From germline, CDR1 is LNHDA and CDR2 SQIVND (reference sequence). With V trimmed by 6 bases and J by 2 bases, 11 bases remained unmatched. The DNA of the CDR3 is TGTGCCAGTAGCTGGACTAGCGGGGGCCCAGACCCCACAGATACGCAGTATTTT. It specifies CASSWTSGGPDPTDTQYF.

The sample holds one count of this clone. V usage is TRBV4-3 and J usage is TRBJ1-3; D gene unclear. Deletions cut 1 base from V and 3 bases from J, with 16 bases between. The CDR3 runs to 17 residues. Germline loops: CDR1 LGHNA, CDR2 YSLEER. The CDR3 bases are TGCGCCAGCAGCCAAGTATCCGGGAAAGCGTTTGGAAACACCATATATTTT. Protein product: CASSQVSGKAFGNTIYF.

The chain has TRBV13 and TRBJ1-1; TRBD1 is a possible D gene (5 bases). The CDR3 sequence is 18 residues long. V was pared by 5 bases and J by 4 bases, with 26 bases between. CDR1 is PRHDT, CDR2 FYEKMQ, per germline (reference sequence). The CDR3 loop is CASSPPGRESRVTTEAFF. CDR3 nucleotide sequence: TGTGCCAGCAGCCCGCCTGGTAGGGAATCCAGGGTAACCACTGAAGCTTTCTTT.

This rearrangement joins TRBV7-9 to TRBJ2-7; 10 nucleotides line up with TRBD2. The CDR3 is 17 amino acids. Looked up from germline, CDR1 is SEHNR and CDR2 is FQNEAQ (reference sequence). Trimming took 3 bases from V and 3 from J; bases not matched to a gene: 11. In nucleotides, the CDR3 is TGTGCCAGCAGCTTGGTCACACTAGCGGGGCTTGACTACGAGCAGTACTTC. The encoded protein is CASSLVTLAGLDYEQYF.

The CDR3 spells CASREGLGTYNEQFF. In DNA, the CDR3 is TGTGCCAGCAGGGAGGGACTAGGGACCTACAATGAGCAGTTCTTC. V usage is TRBV5-5 and J usage is TRBJ2-1, with 8 bases aligning to TRBD2. CDR1 is SGHKS and CDR2 is YYEKEE in the germline V gene (reference sequence). The CDR3 has 15 amino acids. After removal of 5 bases from V and 2 bases from J, the junction contained 6 bases not matched to a gene.

The chain combines TRBV6-5 with TRBJ1-1, with D tentatively TRBD1 (5 bases). Germline values: CDR1 MNHEY, CDR2 SVGAGI. CDR3 size: 15 residues. Trimming shortened V by 6 bases and J by 0 bases, and 14 bases separated the two germline ends. As DNA, the CDR3 is TGTGCCAGCAGGCCACAGACAGCGTTGAACACTGAAGCTTTCTTT. Protein product: CASRPQTALNTEAFF.

This clone has just one count. The genes are TRBV5-1 and TRBJ2-1, with D perhaps matching TRBD2 (5 bases). CDR3 size: 13 residues. Trimming removed 0 bases from V and 7 bases from J, with 8 bases in between. Germline V gene data show CDR1 as SGHRS and CDR2 as YFSETQ. CDR3 nucleotides: TGCGCCAGCAGCTTGGTAGAGCGGAATGAGCAGTTCTTC. Protein product: CASSLVERNEQFF. Based on the CDR3 plus reference TRBV5-1 and TRBJ2-1, the full variable domain is KAGVTQTPRYLIKTRGQQVTLSCSPISGHRSVSWYQQTPGQGLQFLFEYFSETQRNKGNFPGRFSGRQFSNSRSEMNVSTLELGDSALYLCASSLVERNEQFFGPGTRLTVL.

This chain uses TRBV15 with TRBJ1-1; a possible D gene is TRBD1 (6 bases). V dropped 2 bases and J dropped 6 bases, with 13 bases sitting between them. Germline CDR1 is LNHNV and CDR2 is YYDKDF (reference sequence). The CDR3 has 14 residues. CDR3 sequence: CATSRRTPGAEAFF. The CDR3 nucleotides are TGTGCCACCAGCAGAAGGACCCCAGGGGCTGAAGCTTTCTTT. Full variable domain (remainder filled in from reference TRBV15 and TRBJ1-1): DAMVIQNPRYQVTQFGKPVTLSCSQTLNHNVMYWYQQKSSQAPKLLFHYYDKDFNNEADTPDNFQSRRPNTSFCFLDIRSPGLGDTAMYLCATSRRTPGAEAFFGQGTRLTVV.